The clone carrying this T cell receptor beta chain was found once. This sample includes further DNA sequences coding for the same CDR3. This sample was included in a study of blood T cell repertoires in COVID-19. About the study: Samples taken during acute and convalescent COVID-19 were collected in the United States, Italy and Spain. Sample material is recorded as cDNA or gDNA derived from T cells, B-cell-depleted T cells, or PBMCs.

Original processing methods: Estimation of nucleated cell counts relied on the amplification of reference gene primers. Using immunoSEQ multiplex PCR, the repertoire was profiled, and TCRdb retains in-frame clones only, with some absent. The V and J calls and the clone size are those of that table, but D and trimming were determined from the DNA. The sample holds around 70,000 clones, 65% to 85% seen once. CDR1 is KGHDR, CDR2 SFDVKD, per germline. This CDR3 is built from 16 residues. V was shortened by 3 bases and J by 1 base, with 12 bases between the two germline ends. The specimen sequenced was peripheral blood. The sequence derives from a woman aged 55-70 years with acute or convalescent COVID-19. This rearrangement joins TRBV24-1 to TRBJ2-1, with TRBD1 as a possible D gene (6 bases). The CDR3 DNA reads as TGTGCCACCAGTGATGCACGAGGACAGTCCTACAATGAGCAGTTCTTC. It translates to CATSDARGQSYNEQFF.